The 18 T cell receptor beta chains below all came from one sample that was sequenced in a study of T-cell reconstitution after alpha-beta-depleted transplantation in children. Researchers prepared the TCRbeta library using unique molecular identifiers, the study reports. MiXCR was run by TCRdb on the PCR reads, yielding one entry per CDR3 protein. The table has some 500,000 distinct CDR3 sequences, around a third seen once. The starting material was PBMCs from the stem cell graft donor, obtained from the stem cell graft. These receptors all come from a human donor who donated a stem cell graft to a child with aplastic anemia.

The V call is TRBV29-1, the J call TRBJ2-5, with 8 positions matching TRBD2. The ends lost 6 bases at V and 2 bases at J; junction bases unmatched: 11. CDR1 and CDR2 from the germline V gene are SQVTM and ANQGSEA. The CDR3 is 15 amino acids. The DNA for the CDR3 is TGCAGCGTAGGAACTAGCGGAGAGGGGCAAGAGACCCAGTACTTC. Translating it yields CSVGTSGEGQETQYF.

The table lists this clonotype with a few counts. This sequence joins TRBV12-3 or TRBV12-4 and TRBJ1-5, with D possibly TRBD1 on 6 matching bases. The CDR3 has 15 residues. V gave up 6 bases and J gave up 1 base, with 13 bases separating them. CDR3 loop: CASSTGSGSNQPQHF. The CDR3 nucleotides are TGTGCCAGCAGCACAGGGTCCGGGAGCAATCAGCCCCAGCATTTT.

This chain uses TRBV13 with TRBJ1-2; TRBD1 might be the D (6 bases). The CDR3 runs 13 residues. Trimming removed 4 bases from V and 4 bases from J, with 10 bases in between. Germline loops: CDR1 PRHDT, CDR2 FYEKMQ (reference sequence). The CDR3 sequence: CASSSGQRYGYTF. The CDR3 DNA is TGTGCCAGCAGCTCCGGACAGCGCTATGGCTACACCTTC.

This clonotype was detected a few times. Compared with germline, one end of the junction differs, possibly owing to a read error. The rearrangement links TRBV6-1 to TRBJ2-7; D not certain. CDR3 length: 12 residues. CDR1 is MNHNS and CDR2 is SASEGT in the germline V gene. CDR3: CASSEGSYEQYF. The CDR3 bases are TGTGCCAGCAGCGAAGGATCCTACGAGCAGTACTTC.

This CDR3 reads CASSPRGAGGYTF. The DNA for the CDR3 is TGTGCCAGCAGCCCCCGTGGAGCGGGGGGCTACACCTTC. V is TRBV7-3 and J is TRBJ1-2; D unclear. From germline, CDR1 is SGHTA and CDR2 FQGTGA. The CDR3 covers 13 residues. Trimming removed 5 bases at V and 8 bases at J, with 15 bases between.

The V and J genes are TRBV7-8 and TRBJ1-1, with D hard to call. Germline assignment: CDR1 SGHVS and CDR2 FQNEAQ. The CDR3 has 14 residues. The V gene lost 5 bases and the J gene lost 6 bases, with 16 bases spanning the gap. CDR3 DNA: TGTGCCAGCAGCCGTGACGCCGGGCGGGCTGAAGCTTTCTTT. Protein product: CASSRDAGRAEAFF.

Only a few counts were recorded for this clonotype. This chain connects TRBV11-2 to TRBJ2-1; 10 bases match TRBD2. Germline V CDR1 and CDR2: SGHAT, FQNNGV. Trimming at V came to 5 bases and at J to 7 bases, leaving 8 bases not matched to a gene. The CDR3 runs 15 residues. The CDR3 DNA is TGTGCCAGCAGCCCGGGGGGGACTAGCGTAAATGAGCAGTTCTTC. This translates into CASSPGGTSVNEQFF.

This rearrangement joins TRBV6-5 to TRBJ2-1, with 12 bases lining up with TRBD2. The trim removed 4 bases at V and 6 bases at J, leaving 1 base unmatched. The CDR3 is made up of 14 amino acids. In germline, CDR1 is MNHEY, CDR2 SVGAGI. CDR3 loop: CASSSSGRGNEQFF. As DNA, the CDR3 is TGTGCCAGCAGTTCTAGCGGGAGGGGCAATGAGCAGTTCTTC.

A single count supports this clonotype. In DNA, the CDR3 is TGTGCCAGCTCCTTCGACAGGCAGTATGGCTACACCTTC. Residues: CASSFDRQYGYTF. The chain combines TRBV18 with TRBJ1-2, with a tentative D call TRBD1 (6 bases). CDR1 and CDR2 from the germline V gene are KGHSH and LQKENI. This CDR3 spans 13 amino acids. Trimming took 6 bases from V and 5 from J, leaving 13 bases between them.

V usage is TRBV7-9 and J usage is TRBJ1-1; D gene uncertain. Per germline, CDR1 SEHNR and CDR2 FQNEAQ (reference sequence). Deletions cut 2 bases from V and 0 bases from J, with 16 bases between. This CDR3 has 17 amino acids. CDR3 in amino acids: CASSLMPRHLMNTEAFF. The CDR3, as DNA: TGTGCCAGCAGCTTAATGCCCCGACATCTGATGAACACTGAAGCTTTCTTT.

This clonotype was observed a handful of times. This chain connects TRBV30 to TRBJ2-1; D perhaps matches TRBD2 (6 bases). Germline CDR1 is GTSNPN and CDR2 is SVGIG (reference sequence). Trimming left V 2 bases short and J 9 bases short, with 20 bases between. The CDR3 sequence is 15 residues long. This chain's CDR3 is CAWSKRSGMGGEQFF. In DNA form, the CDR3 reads TGTGCCTGGAGTAAGCGGAGTGGGATGGGGGGTGAGCAGTTCTTC.

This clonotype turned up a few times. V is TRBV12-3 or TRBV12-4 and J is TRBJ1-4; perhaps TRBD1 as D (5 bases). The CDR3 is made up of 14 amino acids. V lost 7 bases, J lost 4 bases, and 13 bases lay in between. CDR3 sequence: CASTQGDGNEKLFF. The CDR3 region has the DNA TGTGCCAGCACCCAAGGGGATGGTAATGAAAAACTGTTTTTT.

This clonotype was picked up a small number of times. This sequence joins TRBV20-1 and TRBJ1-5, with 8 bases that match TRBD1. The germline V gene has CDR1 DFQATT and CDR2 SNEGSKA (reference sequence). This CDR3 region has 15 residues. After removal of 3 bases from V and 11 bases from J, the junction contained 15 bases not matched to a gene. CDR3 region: CSASRGQSPEKAQHF. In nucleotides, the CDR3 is TGCAGTGCTAGCAGGGGGCAAAGCCCGGAGAAGGCCCAGCATTTT.

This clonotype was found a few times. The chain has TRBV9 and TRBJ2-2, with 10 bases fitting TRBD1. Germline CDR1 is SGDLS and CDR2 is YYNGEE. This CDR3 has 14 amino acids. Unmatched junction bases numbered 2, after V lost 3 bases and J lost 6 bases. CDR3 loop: CASSGTGGPGELFF. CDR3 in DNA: TGTGCCAGCAGCGGGACAGGGGGTCCCGGGGAGCTGTTTTTT. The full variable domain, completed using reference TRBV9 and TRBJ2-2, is DSGVTQTPKHLITATGQRVTLRCSPRSGDLSVYWYQQSLDQGLQFLIQYYNGEERAKGNILERFSAQQFPDLHSELNLSSLELGDSALYFCASSGTGGPGELFFGEGSRLTVL.

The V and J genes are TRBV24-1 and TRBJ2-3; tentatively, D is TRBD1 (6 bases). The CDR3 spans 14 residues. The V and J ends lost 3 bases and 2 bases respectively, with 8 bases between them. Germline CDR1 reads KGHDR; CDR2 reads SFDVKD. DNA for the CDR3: TGTGCCACCAGTGATGCAGGGGTCACAGATACGCAGTATTTT. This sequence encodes CATSDAGVTDTQYF.

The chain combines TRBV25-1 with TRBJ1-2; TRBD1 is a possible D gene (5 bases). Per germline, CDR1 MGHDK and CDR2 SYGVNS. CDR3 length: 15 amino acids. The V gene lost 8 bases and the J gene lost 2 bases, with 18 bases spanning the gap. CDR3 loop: CASGDSSLGNYGYTF. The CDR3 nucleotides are TGTGCCAGCGGGGACTCTTCCCTAGGAAACTATGGCTACACCTTC.

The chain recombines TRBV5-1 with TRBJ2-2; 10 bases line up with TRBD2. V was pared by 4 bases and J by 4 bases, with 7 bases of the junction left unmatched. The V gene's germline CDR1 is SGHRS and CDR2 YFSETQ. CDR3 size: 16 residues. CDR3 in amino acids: CASSIPGLATTGELFF. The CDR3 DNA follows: TGCGCCAGCAGCATCCCGGGACTAGCGACCACCGGGGAGCTGTTTTTT.

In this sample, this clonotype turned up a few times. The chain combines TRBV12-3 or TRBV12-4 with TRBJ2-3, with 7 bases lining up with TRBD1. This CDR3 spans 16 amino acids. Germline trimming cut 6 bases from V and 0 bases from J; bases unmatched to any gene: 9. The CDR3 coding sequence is TGTGCCAGCAGCTCCTCGACAGGGCCGAGCACAGATACGCAGTATTTT. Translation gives CASSSSTGPSTDTQYF.